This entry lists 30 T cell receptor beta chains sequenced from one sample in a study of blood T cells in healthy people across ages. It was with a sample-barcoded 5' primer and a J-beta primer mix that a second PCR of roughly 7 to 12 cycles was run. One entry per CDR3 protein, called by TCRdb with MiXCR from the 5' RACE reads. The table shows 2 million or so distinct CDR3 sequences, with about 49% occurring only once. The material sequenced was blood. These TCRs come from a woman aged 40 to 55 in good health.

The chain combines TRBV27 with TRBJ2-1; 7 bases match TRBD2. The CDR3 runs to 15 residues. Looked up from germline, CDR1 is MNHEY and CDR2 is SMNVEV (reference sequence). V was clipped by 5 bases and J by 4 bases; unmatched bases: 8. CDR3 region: CASSVLSGRYNEQFF. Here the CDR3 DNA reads TGTGCCAGCAGTGTCCTTAGCGGGCGGTACAATGAGCAGTTCTTC.

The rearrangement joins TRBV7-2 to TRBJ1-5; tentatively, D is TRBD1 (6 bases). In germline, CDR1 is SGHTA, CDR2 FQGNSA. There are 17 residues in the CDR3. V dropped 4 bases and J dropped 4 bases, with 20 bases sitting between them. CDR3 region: CASSYVPGTSFNQPQHF. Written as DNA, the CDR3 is TGTGCCAGCAGCTACGTCCCCGGGACAAGTTTTAATCAGCCCCAGCATTTT. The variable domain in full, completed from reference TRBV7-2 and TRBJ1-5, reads GAGVSQSPSNKVTEKGKDVELRCDPISGHTALYWYRQSLGQGLEFLIYFQGNSAPDKSGLPSDRFSAERTGGSVSTLTIQRTQQEDSAVYLCASSYVPGTSFNQPQHFGDGTRLSIL.

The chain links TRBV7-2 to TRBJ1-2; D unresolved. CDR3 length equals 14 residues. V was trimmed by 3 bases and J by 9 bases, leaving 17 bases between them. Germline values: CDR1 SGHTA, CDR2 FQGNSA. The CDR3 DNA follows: TGTGCCAGCAGCTTCCTCGGACCGCTTGCTAGCTACACCTTC. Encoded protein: CASSFLGPLASYTF.

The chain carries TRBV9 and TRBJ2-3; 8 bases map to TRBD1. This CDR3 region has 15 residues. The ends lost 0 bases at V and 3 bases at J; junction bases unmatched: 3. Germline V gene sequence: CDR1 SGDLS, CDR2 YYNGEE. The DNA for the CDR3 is TGTGCCAGCAGCGTAGATCAGGGGGCAACAGATACGCAGTATTTT. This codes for CASSVDQGATDTQYF. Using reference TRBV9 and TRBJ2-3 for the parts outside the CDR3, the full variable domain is DSGVTQTPKHLITATGQRVTLRCSPRSGDLSVYWYQQSLDQGLQFLIQYYNGEERAKGNILERFSAQQFPDLHSELNLSSLELGDSALYFCASSVDQGATDTQYFGPGTRLTVL.

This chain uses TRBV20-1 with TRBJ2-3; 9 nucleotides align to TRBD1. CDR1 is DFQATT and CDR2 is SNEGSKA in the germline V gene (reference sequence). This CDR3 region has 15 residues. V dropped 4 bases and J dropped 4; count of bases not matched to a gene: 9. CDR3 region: CSAIRATGGADTQYF. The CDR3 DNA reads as TGCAGTGCTATCCGGGCCACAGGGGGCGCAGATACGCAGTATTTT.

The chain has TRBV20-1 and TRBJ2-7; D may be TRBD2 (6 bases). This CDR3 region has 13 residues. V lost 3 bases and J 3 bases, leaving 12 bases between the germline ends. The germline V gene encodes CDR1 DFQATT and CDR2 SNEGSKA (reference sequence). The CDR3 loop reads CSASPPGVYEQYF. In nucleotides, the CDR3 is TGCAGTGCTAGCCCCCCGGGGGTCTACGAGCAGTACTTC.

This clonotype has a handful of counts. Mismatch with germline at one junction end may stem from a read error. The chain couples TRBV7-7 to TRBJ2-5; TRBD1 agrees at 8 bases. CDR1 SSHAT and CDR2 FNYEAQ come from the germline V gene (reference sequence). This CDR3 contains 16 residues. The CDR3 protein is CASSLAPTGDRETQYF. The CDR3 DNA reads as TGTGCTAGCAGCTTAGCCCCGACAGGGGATAGGGAGACCCAGTACTTC.

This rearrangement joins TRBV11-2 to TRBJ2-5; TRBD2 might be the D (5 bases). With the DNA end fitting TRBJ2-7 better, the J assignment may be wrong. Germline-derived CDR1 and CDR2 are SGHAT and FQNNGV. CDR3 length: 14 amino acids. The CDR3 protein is CASSPEPRVNEQYF. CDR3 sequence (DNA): TGTGCCAGCAGCCCTGAACCGAGGGTTAACGAGCAGTACTTC.

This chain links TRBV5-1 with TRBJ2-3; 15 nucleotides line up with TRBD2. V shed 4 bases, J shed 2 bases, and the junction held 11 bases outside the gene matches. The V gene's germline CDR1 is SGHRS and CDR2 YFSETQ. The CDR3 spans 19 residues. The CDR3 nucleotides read TGCGCCAGCAGCGGGGGACTAGCGGGGGGCCCGACCTCCACAGATACGCAGTATTTT. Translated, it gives CASSGGLAGGPTSTDTQYF.

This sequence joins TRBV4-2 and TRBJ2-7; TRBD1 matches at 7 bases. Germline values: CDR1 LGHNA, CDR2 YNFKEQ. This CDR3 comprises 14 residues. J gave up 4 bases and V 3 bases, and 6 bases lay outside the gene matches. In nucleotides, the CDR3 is TGTGCCAGCAGCCAGGGGACAGAGACTTACGAGCAGTACTTC. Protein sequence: CASSQGTETYEQYF.

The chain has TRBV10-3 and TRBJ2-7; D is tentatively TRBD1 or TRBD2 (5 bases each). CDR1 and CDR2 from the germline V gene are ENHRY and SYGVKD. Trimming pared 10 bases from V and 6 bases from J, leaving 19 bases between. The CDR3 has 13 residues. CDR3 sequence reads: CATTGTNIGEQYF. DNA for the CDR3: TGTGCCACCACCGGGACCAACATTGGCGAGCAGTACTTC.

In DNA, the CDR3 is TGCGCCAGCAGCTTCGCCGGGACAGGGGCCTTCTACGAGCAGTACTTC. It yields the protein CASSFAGTGAFYEQYF. The V call is TRBV5-1, the J call TRBJ2-7; 10 bases align to TRBD1. The V segment lost 2 bases and the J segment 3 bases; nucleotides outside the gene matches: 8. CDR1 is SGHRS and CDR2 is YFSETQ in the germline V gene. CDR3 length: 16 amino acids.

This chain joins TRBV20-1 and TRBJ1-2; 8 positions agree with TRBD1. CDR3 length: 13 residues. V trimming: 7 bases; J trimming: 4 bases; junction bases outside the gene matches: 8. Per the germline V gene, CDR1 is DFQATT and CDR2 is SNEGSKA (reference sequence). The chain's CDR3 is CSGTRGTGYGYTF. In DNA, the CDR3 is TGCAGTGGGACCAGGGGGACAGGCTATGGCTACACCTTC.

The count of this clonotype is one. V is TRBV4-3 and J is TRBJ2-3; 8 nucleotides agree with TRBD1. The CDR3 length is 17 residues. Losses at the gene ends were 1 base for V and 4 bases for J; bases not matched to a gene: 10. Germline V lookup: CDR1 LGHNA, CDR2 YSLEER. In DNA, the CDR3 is TGCGCCAGCAGCCAAGGGGGGGCAGGGGGCATGCCAGATACGCAGTATTTT. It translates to CASSQGGAGGMPDTQYF.

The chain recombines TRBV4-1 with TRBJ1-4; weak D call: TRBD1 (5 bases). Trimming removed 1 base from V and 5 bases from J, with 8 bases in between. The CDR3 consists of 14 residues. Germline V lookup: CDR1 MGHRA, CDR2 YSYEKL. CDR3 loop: CASSQGAGNEKLFF. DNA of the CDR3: TGCGCCAGCAGCCAAGGGGCAGGGAATGAAAAACTGTTTTTT.

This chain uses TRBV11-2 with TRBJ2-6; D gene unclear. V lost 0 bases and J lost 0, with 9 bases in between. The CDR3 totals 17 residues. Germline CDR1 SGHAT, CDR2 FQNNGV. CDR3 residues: CASSLEEWGSGANVLTF. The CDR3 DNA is TGTGCCAGCAGCTTAGAGGAGTGGGGCTCTGGGGCCAACGTCCTGACTTTC. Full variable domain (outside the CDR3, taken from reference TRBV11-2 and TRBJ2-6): EAGVAQSPRYKIIEKRQSVAFWCNPISGHATLYWYQQILGQGPKLLIQFQNNGVVDDSQLPKDRFSAERLKGVDSTLKIQPAKLEDSAVYLCASSLEEWGSGANVLTFGAGSRLTVL.

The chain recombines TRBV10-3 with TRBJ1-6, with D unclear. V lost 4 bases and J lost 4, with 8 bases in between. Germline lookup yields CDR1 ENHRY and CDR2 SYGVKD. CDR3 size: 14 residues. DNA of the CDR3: TGTGCCATCAGTGCAGGAGGGTATAATTCACCCCTCCACTTT. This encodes CAISAGGYNSPLHF.

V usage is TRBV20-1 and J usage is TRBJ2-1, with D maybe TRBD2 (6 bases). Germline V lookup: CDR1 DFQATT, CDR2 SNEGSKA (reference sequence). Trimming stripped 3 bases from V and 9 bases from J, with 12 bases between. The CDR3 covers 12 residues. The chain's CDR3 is CSASDRLGEQFF. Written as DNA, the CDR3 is TGCAGTGCTAGTGACCGACTAGGTGAGCAGTTCTTC.

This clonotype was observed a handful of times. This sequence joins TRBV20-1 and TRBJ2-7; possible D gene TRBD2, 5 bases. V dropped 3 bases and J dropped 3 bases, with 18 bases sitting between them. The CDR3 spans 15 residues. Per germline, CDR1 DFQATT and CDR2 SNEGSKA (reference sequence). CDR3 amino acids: CSASINRGANYEQYF. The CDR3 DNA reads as TGCAGTGCTAGTATCAACCGGGGTGCGAACTACGAGCAGTACTTC.

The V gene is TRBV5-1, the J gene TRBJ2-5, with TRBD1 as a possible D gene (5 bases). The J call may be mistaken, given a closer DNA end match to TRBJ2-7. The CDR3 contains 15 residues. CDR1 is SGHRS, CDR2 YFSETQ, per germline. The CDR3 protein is CASSYLGQIDGEQYF. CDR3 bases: TGCGCCAGCAGCTATTTGGGGCAGATCGATGGCGAGCAGTACTTC.

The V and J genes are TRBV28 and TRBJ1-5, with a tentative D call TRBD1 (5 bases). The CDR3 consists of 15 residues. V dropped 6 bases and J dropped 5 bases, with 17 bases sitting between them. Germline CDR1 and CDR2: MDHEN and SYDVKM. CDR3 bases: TGTGCCAGCAGCAAGGTGGCAGGGATACATCAGCCCCAGCATTTT. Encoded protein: CASSKVAGIHQPQHF.

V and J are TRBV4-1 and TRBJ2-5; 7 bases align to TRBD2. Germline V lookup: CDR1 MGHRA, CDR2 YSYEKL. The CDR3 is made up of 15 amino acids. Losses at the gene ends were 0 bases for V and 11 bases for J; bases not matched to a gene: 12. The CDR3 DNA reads TGCGCCAGCAGCCAAGATCTTTGGGGAGGGAGTGAGCAGTACTTC. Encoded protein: CASSQDLWGGSEQYF.

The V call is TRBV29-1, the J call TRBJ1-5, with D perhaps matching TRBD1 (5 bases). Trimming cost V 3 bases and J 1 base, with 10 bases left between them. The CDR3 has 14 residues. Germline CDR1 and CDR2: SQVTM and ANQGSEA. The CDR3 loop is CSVDGGGSNQPQHF. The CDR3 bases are TGCAGCGTTGATGGGGGTGGAAGCAATCAGCCCCAGCATTTT. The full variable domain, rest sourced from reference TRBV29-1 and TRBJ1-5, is SAVISQKPSRDICQRGTSLTIQCQVDSQVTMMFWYRQQPGQSLTLIATANQGSEATYESGFVIDKFPISRPNLTFSTLTVSNMSPEDSSIYLCSVDGGGSNQPQHFGDGTRLSIL.

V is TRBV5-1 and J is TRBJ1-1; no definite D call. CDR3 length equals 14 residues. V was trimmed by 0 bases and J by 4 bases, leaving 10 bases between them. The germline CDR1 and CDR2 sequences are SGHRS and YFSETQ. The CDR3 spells CASSLEERSTEAFF. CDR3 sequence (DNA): TGCGCCAGCAGCTTGGAGGAGCGGAGCACTGAAGCTTTCTTT.

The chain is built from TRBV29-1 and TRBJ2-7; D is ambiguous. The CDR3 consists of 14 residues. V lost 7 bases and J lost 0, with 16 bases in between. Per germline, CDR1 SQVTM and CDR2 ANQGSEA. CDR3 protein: CSAGPGRSSYEQYF. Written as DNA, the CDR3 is TGCAGCGCCGGCCCCGGACGGAGCTCCTACGAGCAGTACTTC.

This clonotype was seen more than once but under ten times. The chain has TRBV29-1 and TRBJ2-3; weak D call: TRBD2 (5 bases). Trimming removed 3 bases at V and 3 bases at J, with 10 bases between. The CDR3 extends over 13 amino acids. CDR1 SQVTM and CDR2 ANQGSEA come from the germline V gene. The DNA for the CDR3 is TGCAGCGTTGACGCGGGTCCTACAGATACGCAGTATTTT. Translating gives CSVDAGPTDTQYF.

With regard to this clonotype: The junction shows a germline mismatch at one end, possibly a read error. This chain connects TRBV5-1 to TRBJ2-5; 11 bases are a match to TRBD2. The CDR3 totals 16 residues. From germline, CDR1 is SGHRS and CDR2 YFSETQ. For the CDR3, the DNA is TGCGCCGGCAGCTCTGGACTAGCGGGTAGCCAAGAGACCCGGTACTTC. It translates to CAGSSGLAGSQETRYF.

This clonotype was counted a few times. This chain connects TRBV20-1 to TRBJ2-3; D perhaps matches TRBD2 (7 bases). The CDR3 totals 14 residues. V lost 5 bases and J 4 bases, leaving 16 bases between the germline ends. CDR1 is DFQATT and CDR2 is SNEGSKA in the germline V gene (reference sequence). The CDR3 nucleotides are TGCAGTGCTCGACCGGGGGGCGTAGCAGATACGCAGTATTTT. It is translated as CSARPGGVADTQYF.

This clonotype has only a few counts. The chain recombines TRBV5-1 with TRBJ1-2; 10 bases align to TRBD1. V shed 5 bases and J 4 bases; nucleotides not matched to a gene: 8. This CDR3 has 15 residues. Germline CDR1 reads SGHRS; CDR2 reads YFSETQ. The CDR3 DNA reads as TGCGCCAGCAGAGCGTCGGGACAGGGGTTCTATGGCTACACCTTC. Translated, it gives CASRASGQGFYGYTF.

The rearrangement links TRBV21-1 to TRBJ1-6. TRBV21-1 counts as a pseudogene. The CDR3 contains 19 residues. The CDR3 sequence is CASSNGQACALSYNSPLHF. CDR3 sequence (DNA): TGTGCCAGCAGCAATGGGCAGGCCTGCGCTTTGTCCTATAATTCACCCCTCCACTTT.